Following are 27 T cell receptor beta chains from one sample sequenced in a study of cytomegalovirus exposure and HLA in healthy donors. Both 60 Vbeta primers and 13 Jbeta primers went into the PCR. Produced via immunoSEQ multiplex PCR; TCRdb's table is partial and in-frame only. Of 80,000 or so clones listed, about 80% are singletons. Sequenced input: PBMCs. The receptors come from a man over 45 in good health and CMV-seropositive.

This clone has only a few counts. The V and J genes are TRBV7-2 and TRBJ2-1, with 12 bases fitting TRBD2. J gave up 7 bases and V 5 bases, and 6 bases lay outside the gene matches. The CDR3 contains 15 residues. The germline V gene has CDR1 SGHTA and CDR2 FQGNSA. The CDR3 here is CASSIGLAGLNEQFF. The CDR3 nucleotides read TGTGCCAGCAGCATCGGACTAGCGGGATTAAATGAGCAGTTCTTC.

The chain employs TRBV30 and TRBJ2-7, with no clear D. In germline, CDR1 is GTSNPN, CDR2 SVGIG (reference sequence). This CDR3 region has 11 residues. Trimming stripped 3 bases from V and 6 bases from J, with 9 bases between. The CDR3 DNA sequence: TGTGCCTGGAGGAGCTGGAGCGAGCAGTACTTC. Translating it yields CAWRSWSEQYF.

This chain joins TRBV9 and TRBJ1-1, with D possibly matching TRBD1 (5 bases). V lost 0 bases and J 0 bases, leaving 15 bases between the germline ends. Per germline, CDR1 SGDLS and CDR2 YYNGEE. The CDR3 extends over 17 amino acids. The CDR3: CASSVGRGAGLNTEAFF. The CDR3 DNA reads TGTGCCAGCAGCGTAGGGAGGGGCGCGGGTTTGAACACTGAAGCTTTCTTT.

This clone was seen a few times. This sequence joins TRBV7-2 and TRBJ2-7, with D perhaps TRBD2 (6 bases). The CDR3 contains 14 residues. Deletions cut 1 base from V and 6 bases from J, with 13 bases between. The V gene's germline CDR1 is SGHTA and CDR2 FQGNSA. The CDR3 here is CASSLDNGGPEQYF. The CDR3 region has the DNA TGTGCCAGCAGCTTAGATAACGGGGGACCCGAGCAGTACTTC.

This sequence joins TRBV6-4 and TRBJ2-2, with D tentatively TRBD1 (6 bases). Germline V gives CDR1 MRHNA, CDR2 SNTAGT. V was clipped by 2 bases and J by 1 base, with 8 bases between them. The CDR3 contains 15 residues. The CDR3 protein is CASSDATGNTGELFF. In DNA form, the CDR3 reads TGTGCCAGCAGTGACGCGACAGGGAACACCGGGGAGCTGTTTTTT.

This sequence joins TRBV9 and TRBJ2-2, with a weak D call TRBD1 (6 bases). V gave up 4 bases and J gave up 2 bases, with 15 bases separating them. This CDR3 contains 16 residues. Germline V lookup: CDR1 SGDLS, CDR2 YYNGEE. The CDR3 DNA reads TGTGCCAGCAGCCGACTCGGACAGCCTAACACCGGGGAGCTGTTTTTT. It is translated as CASSRLGQPNTGELFF.

This chain connects TRBV11-3 to TRBJ2-7; D perhaps matches TRBD2 (5 bases). The CDR3 runs 15 residues. Germline V gene lookup returns CDR1 SGHNT and CDR2 YENEEA. With 0 bases removed from V and 5 bases from J, the gap between germline ends came to 14 bases. Written as DNA, the CDR3 is TGTGCCAGCAGCTTAGATGGTCAGGACTGGAACGAGCAGTACTTC. Protein sequence: CASSLDGQDWNEQYF.

The chain couples TRBV11-3 to TRBJ2-3, with 9 bases matching TRBD2. The CDR3 is 15 residues long. J lost 5 bases, V lost 2 bases, and 5 bases had no gene match. The germline gives CDR1 SGHNT, CDR2 YENEEA. The DNA of the CDR3 is TGTGCCAGCAGCTTAAGCACTAGCGGGCAAGATACGCAGTATTTT. It codes for CASSLSTSGQDTQYF.

Concerning this clone itself: The junction and the germline gene differ at one end; a read error may be behind it. The rearrangement joins TRBV7-7 to TRBJ2-3; TRBD2 matches 9 bases. Per germline, CDR1 SSHAT and CDR2 FNYEAQ (reference sequence). The CDR3 loop spans 17 amino acids. CDR3 region: CASSRGMGLAGIDTQYF. The DNA of the CDR3 is TGTGCTAGCAGCCGGGGGATGGGGCTAGCGGGAATAGATACGCAGTATTTT.

The V call is TRBV12-5, the J call TRBJ2-5; D may be TRBD1 (6 bases). CDR3 length equals 15 residues. V was cut by 7 bases and J by 1 base, with 16 bases left in between. Germline-derived CDR1 and CDR2 are LGHNT and FRNRAP. The CDR3 spells CASAQTGTAQETQYF. CDR3 coding DNA: TGTGCTAGTGCCCAGACAGGTACGGCCCAAGAGACCCAGTACTTC. Full variable domain (missing parts from reference TRBV12-5 and TRBJ2-5): DARVTQTPRHKVTEMGQEVTMRCQPILGHNTVFWYRQTMMQGLELLAYFRNRAPLDDSGMPKDRFSAEMPDATLATLKIQPSEPRDSAVYFCASAQTGTAQETQYFGPGTRLLVL.

The V gene is TRBV9, the J gene TRBJ2-5; 8 positions agree with TRBD2. Germline CDR1 and CDR2: SGDLS and YYNGEE. V lost 3 bases to trimming and J lost 5 bases; unmatched junction nucleotides: 9. This CDR3 is 15 amino acids long. This chain's CDR3 is CASSAYRGGRETQYF. CDR3 DNA sequence: TGTGCCAGCAGCGCCTACCGGGGGGGTCGGGAGACCCAGTACTTC.

This sequence joins TRBV11-3 and TRBJ2-7, with 14 bases that match TRBD2. The CDR3 is 16 residues long. V gave up 3 bases and J gave up 5 bases; unmatched junction bases: 6. Germline values: CDR1 SGHNT, CDR2 YENEEA. CDR3 DNA sequence: TGTGCCAGCAGCTTGGGACTAGCGGGAGTTCCCCACGAGCAGTACTTC. This codes for CASSLGLAGVPHEQYF.

The V gene is TRBV12-5, the J gene TRBJ1-2; D is undetermined. Germline V gene data show CDR1 as LGHNT and CDR2 as FRNRAP. This CDR3 comprises 13 residues. V shed 3 bases and J shed 4 bases, with 9 bases lying between them. In nucleotides, the CDR3 is TGTGCTAGTGGTTTCGGTCTGCGCTATGGCTACACCTTC. It translates to CASGFGLRYGYTF.

V and J are TRBV30 and TRBJ2-1, with a tentative D call TRBD2 (7 bases). V lost 4 bases and J 10 bases, leaving 14 bases between the germline ends. Germline CDR1 and CDR2: GTSNPN and SVGIG (reference sequence). The CDR3 consists of 12 residues. CDR3 sequence: CAWKGGGQEQFF. The CDR3 coding sequence is TGTGCCTGGAAAGGGGGGGGGCAAGAGCAGTTCTTC.

This chain joins TRBV19 and TRBJ1-2; unclear D gene. The CDR3 contains 13 residues. Germline values: CDR1 LNHDA, CDR2 SQIVND (reference sequence). Trimming removed 4 bases from V and 4 bases from J, with 10 bases in between. CDR3: CASSTGVSYGYTF. For the CDR3, the DNA is TGTGCCAGTAGTACCGGGGTCTCCTATGGCTACACCTTC.

The J gene is TRBJ2-1, the V gene TRBV19, with D maybe TRBD1 (8 bases). CDR3 length: 18 residues. V dropped 1 base and J dropped 4 bases, with 20 bases sitting between them. The germline V gene encodes CDR1 LNHDA and CDR2 SQIVND (reference sequence). CDR3 sequence (DNA): TGTGCCAGTAGTATAGGACAGGGGATCCTAGCGGTTTACAATGAGCAGTTCTTC. This gives the protein CASSIGQGILAVYNEQFF.

This clone was detected only a few times. The rearrangement uses TRBV7-9 and TRBJ2-3; D gene unclear. Germline V CDR1 and CDR2: SEHNR, FQNEAQ (reference sequence). The V gene lost 5 bases and the J gene lost 6 bases, with 12 bases spanning the gap. The CDR3 has 13 residues. The CDR3 DNA is TGTGCCAGCAGCGACCGCCTGAGGGATACGCAGTATTTT. Translating it yields CASSDRLRDTQYF. Based on the CDR3 plus reference TRBV7-9 and TRBJ2-3, the full variable domain is DTGVSQNPRHKITKRGQNVTFRCDPISEHNRLYWYRQTLGQGPEFLTYFQNEAQLEKSRLLSDRFSAERPKGSFSTLEIQRTEQGDSAMYLCASSDRLRDTQYFGPGTRLTVL.

This chain links TRBV27 with TRBJ2-5, with 13 bases identical to TRBD2. V lost 7 bases, J lost 13 bases, and 15 bases stayed unmatched. In germline, CDR1 is MNHEY, CDR2 SMNVEV (reference sequence). The CDR3 extends over 15 amino acids. The CDR3 bases are TGTGCCAGCAATCCCATCGGCACTAGCGGGAGGGCCGCGTACTTC. Translated, it gives CASNPIGTSGRAAYF.

This rearrangement joins TRBV19 to TRBJ2-2; 8 bases fit TRBD2. Germline lookup yields CDR1 LNHDA and CDR2 SQIVND (reference sequence). The CDR3 contains 13 residues. Unmatched junction bases numbered 3, after V lost 6 bases and J lost 6 bases. The CDR3 is CASRRRGAGELFF. The CDR3 DNA is TGTGCCAGTAGGAGGCGGGGGGCCGGGGAGCTGTTTTTT.

This clone was seen only once. The chain carries TRBV27 and TRBJ1-1, with no clear D. This CDR3 spans 14 amino acids. V dropped 1 base and J dropped 0 bases, with 6 bases sitting between them. Germline assignment: CDR1 MNHEY and CDR2 SMNVEV (reference sequence). CDR3 sequence: CASSLYSLNTEAFF. The CDR3, as DNA: TGTGCCAGCAGTTTATACAGCTTGAACACTGAAGCTTTCTTT.

This chain uses TRBV6-5 with TRBJ2-2; unclear D gene. The V end lost 6 bases, the J end lost 5 bases, and 4 bases lay between the germline ends. Germline CDR1 and CDR2: MNHEY and SVGAGI. The CDR3 runs to 11 residues. CDR3 nucleotide sequence: TGTGCCAGCAGCGGGACCGGGGAGCTGTTTTTT. Protein product: CASSGTGELFF.

DNA of the CDR3: TGTGCCATCAGTGAGTCATCGACGGGAGCGCCAGAGACCCAGTACTTC. Translating it yields CAISESSTGAPETQYF. This chain uses TRBV10-3 with TRBJ2-5; D may be TRBD2 (6 bases). This CDR3 spans 16 amino acids. Trimming took off 0 bases at V and 4 bases at J, with 15 bases between the two ends. Germline loops: CDR1 ENHRY, CDR2 SYGVKD.

The chain employs TRBV30 and TRBJ2-3; TRBD2 matches 11 bases. Per the germline V gene, CDR1 is GTSNPN and CDR2 is SVGIG (reference sequence). CDR3 size: 15 residues. With 4 bases clipped from V and 0 bases from J, the junction kept 3 bases outside the gene matches. The CDR3: CAWKRTSGSTDTQYF. DNA for the CDR3: TGTGCCTGGAAGAGGACTAGCGGGAGCACAGATACGCAGTATTTT.

The gene calls are TRBV11-3 and TRBJ2-5; D gene ambiguous. CDR1 SGHNT and CDR2 YENEEA come from the germline V gene. Trimming took off 2 bases at V and 2 bases at J, with 6 bases between the two ends. The CDR3 covers 13 residues. In DNA, the CDR3 is TGTGCCAGCAGCTTATTGAGTCAAGAGACCCAGTACTTC. It yields the protein CASSLLSQETQYF.

This chain uses TRBV6-5 with TRBJ2-7, with a possible D match to TRBD2 (5 bases). The CDR3 has 13 residues. CDR1 and CDR2 from the germline V gene are MNHEY and SVGAGI. Trimming shortened V by 6 bases and J by 5 bases, and 14 bases separated the two germline ends. Here the CDR3 DNA reads TGTGCCAGCAGCCCCGGACTCCGGGACGAGCAGTACTTC. Translation gives CASSPGLRDEQYF.

V is TRBV30 and J is TRBJ1-2, with D perhaps matching TRBD1 (5 bases). V lost 1 base to trimming and J lost 3 bases, with 9 bases between them. CDR1 and CDR2 from the germline V gene are GTSNPN and SVGIG (reference sequence). This CDR3 spans 13 amino acids. The CDR3, as DNA: TGTGCCTGGAGTGGGCAGGGCCACTATGGCTACACCTTC. It codes for CAWSGQGHYGYTF.

A single count supports this clone. This chain joins TRBV6-5 and TRBJ1-5, with D uncertain. CDR1 MNHEY and CDR2 SVGAGI come from the germline V gene. CDR3 length: 15 residues. V lost 5 bases and J lost 4, with 15 bases in between. The CDR3 loop is CASSPRPEGNQPQHF. The CDR3 DNA reads as TGTGCCAGCAGTCCCCGCCCGGAGGGAAATCAGCCCCAGCATTTT.